The rows below give T cell receptor beta chains drawn from one sample of a study of blood T cells in healthy people across ages. TCRdb fed the 5' RACE reads into MiXCR, producing one record per CDR3 protein. The table records around 400,000 distinct CDR3 sequences, approximately 47% of them present only once. The material sequenced was blood. The receptors were sampled from a man in his sixties in good health. Each CDR3 is given with its conserved first and last residue.

j_gene: TRBJ2-3; v_gene: TRBV20-1; CDR3aa: CSATVGGLTDTQYF
j_gene: -; v_gene: TRBV20-1; CDR3aa: CSVETSGYEQYF
j_gene: TRBJ2-1; v_gene: TRBV6-1; CDR3aa: CASSDTGSSYNEQFF
j_gene: TRBJ2-6; v_gene: TRBV6-5; CDR3aa: CASRSSLAAGANVLTF
j_gene: TRBJ1-2; v_gene: TRBV5-1; CDR3aa: CASSLGGQRDYGYTF
j_gene: TRBJ2-3; v_gene: TRBV20-1; CDR3aa: CSAPLSFGTDTQYF
j_gene: -; v_gene: TRBV29-1; CDR3aa: CSVARGQGYEQYF
j_gene: TRBJ1-1; v_gene: TRBV20-1; CDR3aa: CSARDLWGENTEAFF
j_gene: TRBJ2-5; v_gene: TRBV28; CDR3aa: CASRQEETQYF
j_gene: TRBJ2-2; v_gene: TRBV7-2; CDR3aa: CASSLQRNTGELFF
j_gene: TRBJ2-3; v_gene: TRBV11-2; CDR3aa: CASTSPAGIPTDTQYF
j_gene: TRBJ2-3; v_gene: TRBV6-1; CDR3aa: CASSRQALGADTQYF